The rows below give T cell receptor beta chains drawn from one sample of a study of T cell repertoires in cytomegalovirus infection. Their target antigens are unknown. TCRdb reanalysed the reads using MiXCR and keeps one entry per CDR3 protein. The sample consists of approximately 990,000 distinct CDR3 sequences, roughly 30% of them appearing once. Sequences were derived from cultured CD8+ T cells from PBMCs, sampled from culture after CMV antigen stimulation. The receptors shown here come from a human donor in good health (CMV status not recorded). Some clones in this sample may be carry-over from other donors' samples. The CDR3 runs from the conserved cysteine through the conserved F or W.

J: TRBJ2-6
V: TRBV10-3
CDR3: CAILDRGELGANVLTF

J: TRBJ2-1
V: TRBV6-5
CDR3: CASRLSLSSYNEQFF

J: TRBJ2-3
V: TRBV12-5
CDR3: CASGFRGGAIKDTQYF

J: TRBJ2-6
V: TRBV5-5
CDR3: CASGVSGANVLTF

J: TRBJ1-6
V: TRBV7-9
CDR3: CASRQTGADSPLHF

J: TRBJ2-1
V: TRBV20-1
CDR3: CSARGPAPGGSNEQFF

J: TRBJ1-5
V: TRBV6-6
CDR3: CASSHRDRGRSNQPQHF

J: TRBJ1-1
V: TRBV20-1
CDR3: CSAEDRANTEAFF

J: TRBJ2-1
V: TRBV7-2
CDR3: CASSWDSFNEQFF

J: TRBJ2-3
V: TRBV12-3/TRBV12-4
CDR3: CASRPGLAGGDTDTQYF

J: TRBJ2-3
V: TRBV20-1
CDR3: CSAKGLARTDTQYF

J: TRBJ1-4
V: TRBV27
CDR3: CASSLGQPGELFF

J: TRBJ2-1
V: TRBV7-8
CDR3: CASSLEPLSGEQFF

J: TRBJ2-1
V: TRBV7-9
CDR3: CASRRGDPGQGGRSHYNEQFF

J: TRBJ2-5
V: TRBV7-8
CDR3: CASSVWGQPQETQYF

J: TRBJ1-4
V: TRBV12-3/TRBV12-4
CDR3: CASSLAPGQYNEKLFF

J: TRBJ1-4
V: TRBV19
CDR3: CASSKKRKLFF

J: TRBJ2-4
V: TRBV14
CDR3: CASSQGQFSKNIQYF

J: TRBJ2-1
V: TRBV19
CDR3: CASSITAKYNEQFF

J: TRBJ2-1
V: TRBV7-9
CDR3: CASSETSDEQFF

J: TRBJ2-2
V: TRBV28
CDR3: CASSSSVSGELFF

J: TRBJ2-7
V: TRBV5-1
CDR3: CASSFPLAGDPYEQYF

J: TRBJ2-2
V: TRBV6-6
CDR3: CASSYIHPSVRGGELFF

J: TRBJ1-2
V: TRBV2
CDR3: CASSNFQGASYGYTF

J: TRBJ1-1
V: TRBV7-9
CDR3: CASSSEGGTEAFF

J: TRBJ1-2
V: TRBV15
CDR3: CATSSTRWAAAGYGYTF

J: TRBJ2-3
V: TRBV12-5
CDR3: CASGLWGSTDTQYF

J: TRBJ2-3
V: TRBV6-2/TRBV6-3
CDR3: CASSYSPSGGHSDTQYF

J: TRBJ1-1
V: TRBV7-2
CDR3: CASSSPGQGYAFF

J: TRBJ1-4
V: TRBV27
CDR3: CASTQGGGTGEKLFF

J: TRBJ2-2
V: TRBV4-1
CDR3: CASGTRGPTGELFF

J: TRBJ2-3
V: TRBV7-2
CDR3: CASSLGGHRTTDTQYF

J: TRBJ2-4
V: TRBV29-1
CDR3: CSGGRQGQNIQYF

J: TRBJ1-1
V: TRBV7-8
CDR3: CASSPPGTDTEAFF

J: TRBJ2-7
V: TRBV2
CDR3: CASRVRLKADRGGYEQYF

J: TRBJ2-7
V: TRBV6-1
CDR3: CASSIRTGRHEQYF

J: TRBJ1-1
V: TRBV15
CDR3: CATSSGQGETNEAFF

J: TRBJ1-1
V: TRBV7-6
CDR3: CASSSQGGLSEVFF

J: TRBJ1-2
V: TRBV28
CDR3: CASSPLGQGYGYTF

J: TRBJ1-1
V: TRBV5-6
CDR3: CVSSFGGVTEAFF

J: TRBJ1-2
V: TRBV7-9
CDR3: CASSRMYRDRDFYTF

J: TRBJ2-2
V: TRBV7-6
CDR3: CASRGTSGYTGELFF

J: TRBJ1-2
V: TRBV7-2
CDR3: CASSLRDRDPYGYTF

J: TRBJ2-1
V: TRBV27
CDR3: CASSSWIGTEQFF

J: TRBJ1-1
V: TRBV27
CDR3: CASGQIDAAEAFF

J: TRBJ2-7
V: TRBV6-2/TRBV6-3
CDR3: CASSDGLPYEQYF

J: TRBJ2-3
V: TRBV18
CDR3: CASSPGQPRDTQYF

J: TRBJ2-1
V: TRBV7-8
CDR3: CASSLLAGAFNEQFF

J: TRBJ2-1
V: TRBV7-2
CDR3: CVSSSRQGVYNEQFF

J: TRBJ1-4
V: TRBV7-9
CDR3: CASSLSGAMGNEKLFF

J: TRBJ1-4
V: TRBV6-5
CDR3: CASSSEGVQMGEKLFF

J: TRBJ2-1
V: TRBV27
CDR3: CASRNGPASNEQFF

J: TRBJ2-3
V: TRBV20-1
CDR3: CSASPGTSGGVITDTQYF

J: TRBJ2-1
V: TRBV19
CDR3: CASTQGGFNEQFF

J: TRBJ2-1
V: TRBV7-9
CDR3: CASGDSGGGNEQFF

J: TRBJ2-3
V: TRBV6-1
CDR3: CASRLAGGPYLLDTQYF

J: TRBJ1-1
V: TRBV20-1
CDR3: CSARDNTEAFF

J: TRBJ1-6
V: TRBV7-2
CDR3: CDWGIYNSPLHF

J: TRBJ2-7
V: TRBV11-3
CDR3: CASSLAGDHYEQYF

J: TRBJ2-3
V: TRBV5-1
CDR3: CASSLASWTSGTDTQYF